These T cell receptor beta chains were read from a single sample in a study of blood T cell repertoires in COVID-19. Data came from immunoSEQ multiplex PCR; TCRdb stores just in-frame clones and leaves some out. The sample carries tens of thousands of clones, approximately 87% recorded once. Sequenced input: peripheral blood. Receptors originate from a human donor in a cohort sampled during active COVID-19. CDR3s include the opening cysteine and the closing phenylalanine or tryptophan. Size tells how often a clone was seen (once, few, many) or the class of an expanded clone, and some rows leave it out.

>TRBV3-1/TRBV3-2|NA|TRBJ2-7
CASSQRGGRVSEQYF
>TRBV6-5|NA|TRBJ2-1
CASTPLLAGTNEQFF
>TRBV4-1|NA|TRBJ2-7
CASSQDRAGKRDEQYF
>TRBV9|NA|TRBJ2-7
CASGAGGDTYEQYF
>TRBV7-2|NA|TRBJ1-3
CASSRRVPLGNTIYF
>TRBV9|NA|TRBJ2-6
CASSSEIGGRGSGANVLTF
>TRBV19|NA|TRBJ2-7
CASSTSTGLSYEQYF
>TRBV20-1|NA|TRBJ1-2
CSARETGGTF
>TRBV6-5|NA|TRBJ2-1
CASRGVSEQFF
>TRBV18|NA|TRBJ2-7
CASSPWTGTGRYEQYF
>TRBV29-1|NA|TRBJ2-2
CSVDRYGGGSNTGELFF
>TRBV7-2|NA|TRBJ2-1
CASSLELTSVFSNEQFF
>TRBV6-2/TRBV6-3|once|TRBJ2-1
CASSYLGTGEKEQFF
>TRBV30|NA|TRBJ2-7
CAWSVLRGAHEQYF
>TRBV24-1|few|TRBJ1-5
CATSDLGTAGTANSQPQHF
>TRBV19|NA|TRBJ1-1
CASSTPGTGQNTEAFF
>TRBV9|NA|TRBJ2-7
CASSVGDRGSYEQYF
>TRBV30|NA|TRBJ1-1
CAWSRQKDTEAFF
>TRBV18|once|TRBJ1-3
CASSPGGHGNTIYF
>TRBV2|NA|TRBJ1-1
CASSRQGLGAFF
>TRBV3-1/TRBV3-2|once|TRBJ2-3
CASSQPGTSGGSDTQYF
>TRBV18|NA|TRBJ1-5
CASSPREGGTVNQPQHF
>TRBV7-2|NA|TRBJ1-2
CATTLGPSSSYGYTF
>TRBV5-5|once|TRBJ2-7
CASSSRLPGRHEQYF
>TRBV2|once|TRBJ2-1
CASNAPGQAQDEQFF
>TRBV19|NA|TRBJ2-7
CASSIGSGEGYEQYF
>TRBV7-2|NA|TRBJ2-7
CASNLPGTGAYEQYF
>TRBV5-4|NA|TRBJ2-7
CASSLGGTALAYEQYF
>TRBV19|NA|TRBJ1-2
CASSTDRTTNYGYTF
>TRBV7-8|NA|TRBJ2-7
CASSSGQGRPYF
>TRBV5-6|NA|TRBJ1-6
CASSFDTGASSYNSPLHF